The entry that follows covers one T cell receptor beta chain sequence. The antigen is undetermined. From the roughly 110-subject validation cohort, which was separate from the roughly 620-subject first cohort, the donors were drawn. These data originate in a study of cytomegalovirus exposure and HLA in healthy donors. General observations from the study: Cytomegalovirus association was assigned to 150 to 200 TCR beta chains. Subsequent analysis revealed that first-cohort TCR clusters tended to co-occur in the 110 or so validation repertoires.

Sequencing used immunoSEQ multiplex PCR; TCRdb keeps in-frame clones, though not all of them. Of 110,000 or so clones in the sample, 70% to 90% were seen once. CDR3 length: 16 residues. The ends were cut back, 0 bases at V and 1 base at J, with 10 bases in the middle. CDR1 and CDR2 (germline): SGHRS, YFSETQ. The sequenced sample consisted of PBMCs. The TCR comes from a man aged 18-30 years in good health and CMV-seronegative. This chain uses TRBV5-1 with TRBJ2-2, with TRBD1 as a possible D gene (6 bases). As DNA, the CDR3 is TGCGCCAGCAGCTTGGGGGACAAAGTGAACACCGGGGAGCTGTTTTTT. It is translated as CASSLGDKVNTGELFF. The full variable domain, with the rest looked up from reference TRBV5-1 and TRBJ2-2, is KAGVTQTPRYLIKTRGQQVTLSCSPISGHRSVSWYQQTPGQGLQFLFEYFSETQRNKGNFPGRFSGRQFSNSRSEMNVSTLELGDSALYLCASSLGDKVNTGELFFGEGSRLTVL.